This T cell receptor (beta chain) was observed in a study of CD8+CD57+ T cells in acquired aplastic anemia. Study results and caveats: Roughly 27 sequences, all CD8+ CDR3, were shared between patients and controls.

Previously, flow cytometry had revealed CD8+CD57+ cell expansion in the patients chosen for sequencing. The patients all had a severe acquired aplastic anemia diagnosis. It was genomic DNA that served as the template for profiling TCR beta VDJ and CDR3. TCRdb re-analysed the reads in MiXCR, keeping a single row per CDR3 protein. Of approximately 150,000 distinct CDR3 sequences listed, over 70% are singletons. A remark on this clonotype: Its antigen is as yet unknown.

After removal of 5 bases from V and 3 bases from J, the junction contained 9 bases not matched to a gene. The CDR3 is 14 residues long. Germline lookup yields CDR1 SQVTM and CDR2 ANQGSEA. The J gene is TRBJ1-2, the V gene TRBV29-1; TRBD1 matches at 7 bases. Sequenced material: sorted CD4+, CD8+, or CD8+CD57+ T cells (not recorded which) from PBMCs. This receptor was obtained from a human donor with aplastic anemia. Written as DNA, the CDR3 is TGCAGCGTTATCCATACGGGGACAGACTATGGCTACACCTTC. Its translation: CSVIHTGTDYGYTF.